Below, 26 T cell receptor beta chains from the same sample are listed, as sequenced in a study of shared T cell receptors in the human thymus. Some clones are missing from TCRdb's copy, which holds only in-frame ones; the method was immunoSEQ multiplex PCR. The sample lists hundreds of thousands of clones, 70% to 90% seen once, with roughly 0.01% in the top ten. The same specimen was also included in a second study, on human thymus T cells.

Sequencing was done on a sample of thymocytes. These receptors were collected from a girl under three years old with a congenital heart defect.

The chain employs TRBV6-6 and TRBJ1-2, with 11 bases that match TRBD1. The CDR3 has 14 residues. After removal of 2 bases from V and 4 bases from J, the junction contained 0 bases not matched to a gene. CDR1 and CDR2 from the germline V gene are MNHNY and SVGAGI (reference sequence). The CDR3 DNA is TGTGCCAGCAGTTACGGGACAGGGGGCTATGGCTACACCTTC. Its protein is CASSYGTGGYGYTF.

This clone was counted between two and nine times. The rearrangement links TRBV20-1 to TRBJ2-1, with no clear D. CDR3 length: 11 amino acids. Germline CDR1 is DFQATT and CDR2 is SNEGSKA (reference sequence). Trimming took off 6 bases at V and 10 bases at J, with 13 bases between the two ends. CDR3 sequence: CSATQCREQFF. In DNA, the CDR3 is TGCAGTGCAACCCAATGTCGGGAGCAGTTCTTC.

The CDR3 DNA is TGTGCCAGTAGTAGGCAGGGGATTTATGGCTACACCTTC. It specifies CASSRQGIYGYTF. The V and J genes are TRBV19 and TRBJ1-2; tentatively, D is TRBD1 (6 bases). Looked up from germline, CDR1 is LNHDA and CDR2 is SQIVND (reference sequence). CDR3 size: 13 residues. V was shortened by 4 bases and J by 5 bases, with 11 bases between the two germline ends.

V is TRBV4-1 and J is TRBJ1-4; 9 positions match TRBD1. This CDR3 region has 18 residues. Germline assignment: CDR1 MGHRA and CDR2 YSYEKL. After removal of 0 bases from V and 10 bases from J, the junction contained 15 bases not matched to a gene. CDR3 loop: CASSQDGGLGTGLGKLFF. As DNA, the CDR3 is TGCGCCAGCAGCCAAGATGGGGGTTTGGGGACAGGGTTAGGAAAACTGTTTTTT.

In its sample, this clone was seen a few times. J is TRBJ2-1 and V is TRBV2; TRBD2 matches 10 bases. The CDR3 loop spans 14 amino acids. CDR1 is SNHLY and CDR2 is FYNNEI in the germline V gene. With V trimmed by 6 bases and J by 8 bases, 7 bases remained unmatched. Here the CDR3 reads CASSPSGGGDEQFF. The CDR3 nucleotides are TGTGCCAGCAGCCCTAGCGGGGGAGGAGATGAGCAGTTCTTC. Drawing the rest from reference TRBV2 and TRBJ2-1, the complete variable domain is EPEVTQTPSHQVTQMGQEVILRCVPISNHLYFYWYRQILGQKVEFLVSFYNNEISEKSEIFDDQFSVERPDGSNFTLKIRSTKLEDSAMYFCASSPSGGGDEQFFGPGTRLTVL.

The chain uses TRBV11-2 and TRBJ1-2; 9 nucleotides align to TRBD1. The junction had 5 bases not matched to a gene; V was cut back by 6 bases and J by 3 bases. This CDR3 comprises 14 residues. The germline gives CDR1 SGHAT, CDR2 FQNNGV. CDR3 in DNA: TGTGCCAGCAGACCTGGACAGGGGCACTATGGCTACACCTTC. Amino acid sequence: CASRPGQGHYGYTF. Full variable domain (remainder filled in from reference TRBV11-2 and TRBJ1-2): EAGVAQSPRYKIIEKRQSVAFWCNPISGHATLYWYQQILGQGPKLLIQFQNNGVVDDSQLPKDRFSAERLKGVDSTLKIQPAKLEDSAVYLCASRPGQGHYGYTFGSGTRLTVV.

The chain links TRBV5-4 to TRBJ2-3; maybe TRBD1 (5 bases). Germline V gives CDR1 SGHNT, CDR2 YYREEE (reference sequence). V lost 0 bases to trimming and J lost 3 bases, with 5 bases between them. There are 13 residues in the CDR3. DNA of the CDR3: TGTGCCAGCAGCTTGGACAGGACAGATACGCAGTATTTT. This codes for CASSLDRTDTQYF. Drawing the rest from reference TRBV5-4 and TRBJ2-3, the complete variable domain is ETGVTQSPTHLIKTRGQQVTLRCSSQSGHNTVSWYQQALGQGPQFIFQYYREEENGRGNFPPRFSGLQFPNYSSELNVNALELDDSALYLCASSLDRTDTQYFGPGTRLTVL.

The chain uses TRBV5-8 and TRBJ1-5, with a weak D call TRBD1 (6 bases). This CDR3 spans 17 amino acids. From germline, CDR1 is SGHTS and CDR2 YDEGEE. The V end was cut by 4 bases, the J end by 0 bases, with 17 bases between. CDR3 in amino acids: CASSAPGTILSNQPQHF. The CDR3 DNA follows: TGTGCCAGCAGCGCCCCCGGGACAATACTTAGCAATCAGCCCCAGCATTTT.

The chain carries TRBV29-1 and TRBJ2-5; D is ambiguous. V lost 5 bases, J lost 3 bases, and 16 bases lay in between. CDR3 size: 14 residues. The germline gives CDR1 SQVTM, CDR2 ANQGSEA. The CDR3: CSVSTGQPKETQYF. CDR3 nucleotide sequence: TGCAGCGTTTCCACGGGTCAGCCCAAAGAGACCCAGTACTTC.

In DNA, the CDR3 is TGTGCCATCAGTGATAGGAGGAACAGTTACCTCTCCTACGAGCAGTACTTC. Its protein product is CAISDRRNSYLSYEQYF. The chain carries TRBV10-3 and TRBJ2-7; a weak D match, TRBD2 (5 bases). The CDR3 covers 17 residues. Trimming pared 3 bases from V and 0 bases from J, leaving 18 bases between. Germline loops: CDR1 ENHRY, CDR2 SYGVKD.

J is TRBJ2-4 and V is TRBV6-1; possibly TRBD1 for D (5 bases). Germline V gene sequence: CDR1 MNHNS, CDR2 SASEGT. With 6 bases removed from V and 4 bases from J, the gap between germline ends came to 10 bases. CDR3 length: 13 amino acids. DNA for the CDR3: TGTGCCAGCAGCGGACAATGGAAAAACATTCAGTACTTC. It codes for CASSGQWKNIQYF.

V gene TRBV10-3 combines with J gene TRBJ1-1, with D possibly matching TRBD1 (5 bases). The CDR3 loop spans 17 amino acids. The germline CDR1 and CDR2 sequences are ENHRY and SYGVKD. The germline V and J ends were trimmed by 6 bases and 1 base, with 21 bases remaining between them. The CDR3 sequence is CAIRKNLRVRGNTEAFF. As DNA, the CDR3 is TGTGCCATCAGGAAAAATCTCAGGGTAAGAGGGAACACTGAAGCTTTCTTT.

V and J are TRBV7-2 and TRBJ2-1; TRBD2 matches at 10 bases. The germline gives CDR1 SGHTA, CDR2 FQGNSA. The CDR3 loop spans 16 amino acids. The V segment lost 1 base and the J segment 9 bases; nucleotides outside the gene matches: 9. The CDR3 is CASSLGSSGGGGEQFF. For the CDR3, the DNA is TGTGCCAGCAGCTTAGGATCTAGCGGGGGAGGAGGTGAGCAGTTCTTC.

The J gene is TRBJ2-7, the V gene TRBV28; D possibly corresponds to TRBD1 (5 bases). Germline V lookup: CDR1 MDHEN, CDR2 SYDVKM. CDR3 size: 14 residues. V was shortened by 9 bases and J by 3 bases, with 18 bases between the two germline ends. The CDR3 is CASNERQHHYEQYF. The DNA for the CDR3 is TGTGCCAGTAATGAACGACAGCACCACTACGAGCAGTACTTC.

The J gene is TRBJ1-5, the V gene TRBV5-6; 9 bases fit TRBD1. Germline CDR1 reads SGHDT; CDR2 reads YYEEEE. This CDR3 is 18 amino acids long. V gave up 1 base and J gave up 4 bases; unmatched junction bases: 12. The CDR3 loop reads CASSLNSPGTGINQPQHF. CDR3 DNA sequence: TGTGCCAGCAGCTTGAATTCCCCCGGGACAGGGATTAATCAGCCCCAGCATTTT. Full variable domain (remainder filled in from reference TRBV5-6 and TRBJ1-5): DAGVTQSPTHLIKTRGQQVTLRCSPKSGHDTVSWYQQALGQGPQFIFQYYEEEERQRGNFPDRFSGHQFPNYSSELNVNALLLGDSALYLCASSLNSPGTGINQPQHFGDGTRLSIL.

The CDR3 spells CASSSEDRDTQYF. The CDR3 DNA is TGTGCCAGCAGCTCCGAGGACAGAGATACGCAGTATTTT. The rearrangement links TRBV13 to TRBJ2-3, with D possibly TRBD1 on 6 matching bases. The CDR3 runs 13 residues. V was clipped by 4 bases and J by 5 bases, with 10 bases between them. Germline V lookup: CDR1 PRHDT, CDR2 FYEKMQ (reference sequence).

This chain connects TRBV4-1 to TRBJ2-3; 9 nucleotides line up with TRBD1. The CDR3 totals 15 residues. V was clipped by 0 bases and J by 6 bases; unmatched bases: 4. Germline CDR1 and CDR2: MGHRA and YSYEKL. The CDR3 region is CASSQDGGQGDTQYF. As DNA, the CDR3 is TGCGCCAGCAGCCAAGATGGCGGACAGGGGGATACGCAGTATTTT.

J is TRBJ1-3 and V is TRBV2, with D possibly being TRBD1 (5 bases). This CDR3 has 13 amino acids. Germline V gene data show CDR1 as SNHLY and CDR2 as FYNNEI. Trimming removed 3 bases at V and 8 bases at J, with 11 bases between. Written as DNA, the CDR3 is TGTGCCAGCAGTGAGCGCAGGGACTACACCATATATTTT. Residues: CASSERRDYTIYF.

The chain couples TRBV7-9 to TRBJ1-1, with 7 bases aligning to TRBD1. From germline, CDR1 is SEHNR and CDR2 FQNEAQ (reference sequence). V trimming: 5 bases; J trimming: 1 base; junction bases outside the gene matches: 7. This CDR3 comprises 15 residues. The CDR3 DNA reads as TGTGCCAGCAGCAAAGAGACAGGGTCGAACACTGAAGCTTTCTTT. Encoded protein: CASSKETGSNTEAFF.

On this clone: Since no conserved phenylalanine or tryptophan closes the CDR3, a read error is the likely cause. The chain couples TRBV6-5 to TRBJ2-4; maybe TRBD2 (6 bases). The CDR3 runs 15 residues. Per germline, CDR1 MNHEY and CDR2 SVGAGI. Trimming took off 6 bases at V and 1 base at J, with 13 bases between the two ends. The DNA of the CDR3 is TGTGCCAGCAGCTCCGGGACTGACGCCAAAAACATTCAGTACCTC. Translated, it gives CASSSGTDAKNIQYL.

The V and J genes are TRBV19 and TRBJ1-2, with D maybe TRBD1 (6 bases). The ends were cut back, 9 bases at V and 4 bases at J, with 12 bases in the middle. Germline CDR1 is LNHDA and CDR2 is SQIVND (reference sequence). The length of the CDR3 is 12 residues. CDR3 bases: TGTGCCAGCTCCTACAGGGCCTATGGCTACACCTTC. Translation: CASSYRAYGYTF.

Notes on this clone: The sample holds other DNA sequences that translate to the same CDR3. The chain carries TRBV6-1 and TRBJ1-6; TRBD1 aligns across 7 bases. The V segment lost 3 bases and the J segment 7 bases; nucleotides outside the gene matches: 3. The CDR3 consists of 14 residues. Germline assignment: CDR1 MNHNS and CDR2 SASEGT. CDR3 loop: CASSEGTANSPLHF. In nucleotides, the CDR3 is TGTGCCAGCAGTGAGGGGACAGCGAATTCACCCCTCCACTTT.

The V and J genes are TRBV5-1 and TRBJ1-2, with TRBD1 identical over 8 bases. The V gene end was trimmed by 4 bases and the J gene end by 7 bases; junction bases not matched to a gene: 15. Germline assignment: CDR1 SGHRS and CDR2 YFSETQ. The CDR3 has 16 amino acids. In DNA form, the CDR3 reads TGCGCCAGCAGCCCCCCTACGGCCAGGGGGCGGCGTGGCTACACCTTC. It specifies CASSPPTARGRRGYTF.

The V and J genes are TRBV19 and TRBJ2-1, with D perhaps TRBD2 (5 bases). This CDR3 contains 16 residues. The germline V gene has CDR1 LNHDA and CDR2 SQIVND (reference sequence). V was shortened by 2 bases and J by 5 bases, with 16 bases between the two germline ends. The CDR3 region has the DNA TGTGCCAGTAGTATATCGGGGAAGGTATCACACAATGAGCAGTTCTTC. Translation gives CASSISGKVSHNEQFF.

CDR3 DNA sequence: TGTGCCAGCAGCACTAACACACCCCGCTCCTATAATTCACCCCTCCACTTT. Translation gives CASSTNTPRSYNSPLHF. The genes are TRBV27 and TRBJ1-6; no clear D. V was trimmed by 6 bases and J by 0 bases, leaving 15 bases between them. The germline gives CDR1 MNHEY, CDR2 SMNVEV (reference sequence). The CDR3 sequence is 17 residues long.

This clone was detected only a few times. This chain joins TRBV6-1 and TRBJ2-4, with a possible D match to TRBD2 (6 bases). Germline V gene lookup returns CDR1 MNHNS and CDR2 SASEGT. Trimming removed 6 bases at V and 9 bases at J, with 18 bases between. The CDR3 loop spans 14 amino acids. Here the CDR3 DNA reads TGTGCCAGCAGGGGGGGTCCGGATGGGGGCATTCAGTACTTC. Its protein product is CASRGGPDGGIQYF.